A single sample is the source of the 28 T cell receptor beta chains below, sequenced in a study of human T cells and chemical hapten exposure. In TCRdb, the RACE reads were re-called with MiXCR into one record per CDR3 protein. The table shows around 380,000 distinct CDR3 sequences, with around 5% occurring only once. Time point reported: patch test 1, 2 weeks after DPC sensitization. Treatment in this sample: therapeutic diphenylcyclopropenone sensitization with weekly scalp DPC. Sequencing was performed on whole blood, taken in connection with sensitization to the hapten diphenylcyclopropenone (DPC). The receptor set was obtained from a woman aged 45-60 years with alopecia areata. Some clones in this sample may be carry-over from other donors' samples.

This clonotype was picked up many times. The chain combines TRBV12-3 or TRBV12-4 with TRBJ1-5; D may be TRBD1 (6 bases). The CDR3 is 14 residues long. Trimming took 1 base from V and 3 from J, leaving 7 bases between them. This chain's CDR3 is CASSLGTDNQPQHF. CDR3 nucleotide sequence: TGTGCCAGCAGTTTAGGGACAGACAATCAGCCCCAGCATTTT.

A few counts support this clonotype. This chain uses TRBV4-2 with TRBJ1-1; D is unresolved. Germline-derived CDR1 and CDR2 are LGHNA and YNFKEQ. Trimming left V 1 base short and J 2 bases short, with 11 bases between. The CDR3 sequence is 15 residues long. CDR3 loop: CASSQVPGANTEAFF. In DNA, the CDR3 is TGTGCCAGCAGCCAAGTTCCAGGTGCAAACACTGAAGCTTTCTTT.

At least ten counts were recorded for this clonotype. The rearrangement links TRBV5-8 to TRBJ1-4; possible D gene TRBD1, 5 bases. This CDR3 contains 13 residues. Trimming removed 2 bases at V and 5 bases at J, with 7 bases between. CDR1 and CDR2 (germline): SGHTS, YDEGEE. For the CDR3, the DNA is TGTGCCAGCAGCTTATGGGGGAATGAAAAACTGTTTTTT. Amino acids: CASSLWGNEKLFF.

This clonotype was seen at least ten times. The chain couples TRBV4-2 to TRBJ1-5; the D is unclear. Germline assignment: CDR1 LGHNA and CDR2 YNFKEQ. V was trimmed by 0 bases and J by 2 bases, leaving 5 bases between them. CDR3 size: 14 residues. CDR3 amino acids: CASSQDQGNQPQHF. DNA of the CDR3: TGTGCCAGCAGCCAAGATCAGGGCAATCAGCCCCAGCATTTT.

The sample holds many counts of this clonotype. The genes are TRBV6-5 and TRBJ2-1, with D hard to call. Germline V gives CDR1 MNHEY, CDR2 SVGAGI. This CDR3 spans 14 amino acids. Between the trimmed V and J ends, which lost 1 base and 4 bases, there was a span of 8 bases. The CDR3 coding sequence is TGTGCCAGCAGTTACTTGCGTACTTACAATGAGCAGTTCTTC. Encoded protein: CASSYLRTYNEQFF.

This chain links TRBV7-9 with TRBJ2-2; TRBD1 matches 8 bases. The junction had 6 bases not matched to a gene; V was cut back by 5 bases and J by 1 base. The germline CDR1 and CDR2 sequences are SEHNR and FQNEAQ (reference sequence). The CDR3 sequence is 16 residues long. CDR3 sequence reads: CASSPPGQVNTGELFF. CDR3 sequence (DNA): TGTGCCAGCAGCCCTCCGGGACAGGTGAACACCGGGGAGCTGTTTTTT.

Many counts were recorded for this clonotype. V and J are TRBV4-1 and TRBJ1-4; D not resolved. Germline CDR1 reads MGHRA; CDR2 reads YSYEKL. V was clipped by 1 base and J by 8 bases, with 14 bases between them. The CDR3 runs to 15 residues. The chain's CDR3 is CASSQGPGRKEKLFF. The DNA for the CDR3 is TGCGCCAGCAGCCAAGGACCGGGAAGAAAAGAAAAACTGTTTTTT.

This clonotype showed up just a few times. The rearrangement links TRBV7-9 to TRBJ1-1; 8 positions match TRBD1. From germline, CDR1 is SEHNR and CDR2 FQNEAQ (reference sequence). The CDR3 consists of 14 residues. V was clipped by 4 bases and J by 9 bases; unmatched bases: 10. The CDR3, as DNA: TGTGCCAGCAGCTCCCCGGACAGGGCAGATCAAGCTTTCTTT. Its translation is CASSSPDRADQAFF.

Many counts were recorded for this clonotype. V and J are TRBV25-1 and TRBJ1-2; D not certain. The CDR3 sequence is 14 residues long. Germline lookup yields CDR1 MGHDK and CDR2 SYGVNS. Trimming shortened V by 8 bases and J by 2 bases, and 15 bases separated the two germline ends. The CDR3 DNA follows: TGTGCCAGCTTACATGGGGAGGGAAACTATGGCTACACCTTC. Its translation is CASLHGEGNYGYTF.

This clonotype was seen only a few times. The rearrangement uses TRBV28 and TRBJ2-1, with D possibly being TRBD1 (7 bases). CDR3 length: 14 amino acids. The V end lost 10 bases, the J end lost 0 bases, and 13 bases lay between the germline ends. Per germline, CDR1 MDHEN and CDR2 SYDVKM. The CDR3 region has the DNA TGTGCCACCCAGGGGGGTTACTCCTACAATGAGCAGTTCTTC. The encoded protein is CATQGGYSYNEQFF. Full variable domain (remainder filled in from reference TRBV28 and TRBJ2-1): DVKVTQSSRYLVKRTGEKVFLECVQDMDHENMFWYRQDPGLGLRLIYFSYDVKMKEKGDIPEGYSVSREKKERFSLILESASTNQTSMYLCATQGGYSYNEQFFGPGTRLTVL.

This clonotype turned up a few times. The chain recombines TRBV28 with TRBJ2-1; tentative D call: TRBD2 (6 bases). The length of the CDR3 is 13 residues. The ends were cut back, 7 bases at V and 2 bases at J, with 9 bases in the middle. Germline V gene lookup returns CDR1 MDHEN and CDR2 SYDVKM. The CDR3 DNA reads TGTGCCAGCACGGCGGGAACCTACAATGAGCAGTTCTTC. Translation: CASTAGTYNEQFF.

The CDR3 DNA reads TGTGCCACCAGCAGAGATACGGCCCTTCGGGAGCAGTACTTC. It encodes CATSRDTALREQYF. The J gene is TRBJ2-7, the V gene TRBV15; D unresolved. Trimming pared 0 bases from V and 7 bases from J, leaving 13 bases between. The CDR3 totals 14 residues. Germline values: CDR1 LNHNV, CDR2 YYDKDF (reference sequence).

This clonotype occurred many times. The chain joins TRBV5-1 to TRBJ2-1; 9 nucleotides align to TRBD2. Germline lookup yields CDR1 SGHRS and CDR2 YFSETQ. V lost 0 bases, J lost 4 bases, and 2 bases stayed unmatched. The CDR3 extends over 15 amino acids. CDR3 DNA: TGCGCCAGCAGCTTGGCTAGCGGGGAATACAATGAGCAGTTCTTC. As protein: CASSLASGEYNEQFF.

J is TRBJ1-3 and V is TRBV7-9, with a tentative D call TRBD1 (5 bases). This CDR3 region has 17 residues. Germline values: CDR1 SEHNR, CDR2 FQNEAQ (reference sequence). Trimming removed 5 bases from V and 0 bases from J, with 17 bases in between. CDR3 sequence (DNA): TGTGCCAGCAGCCCGTCCGGGGCCCCAATCTCTGGAAACACCATATATTTT. Translated, it gives CASSPSGAPISGNTIYF.

In DNA form, the CDR3 reads TGCAGTGCTAGAGGCCCTCTCCAGGCCAAAAACATTCAGTACTTC. The encoded protein is CSARGPLQAKNIQYF. The chain carries TRBV20-1 and TRBJ2-4, with D uncertain. The CDR3 runs to 15 residues. CDR1 is DFQATT, CDR2 SNEGSKA, per germline (reference sequence). Trimming left V 1 base short and J 1 base short, with 11 bases between.

The CDR3 coding sequence is TGCAGTGCTAGAAGTCTGACAGGGGGCGCAAAGAACACTGAAGCTTTCTTT. It yields the protein CSARSLTGGAKNTEAFF. The rearrangement joins TRBV20-1 to TRBJ1-1; 10 nucleotides match TRBD1. V lost 2 bases, J lost 1 base, and 10 bases stayed unmatched. The germline V gene encodes CDR1 DFQATT and CDR2 SNEGSKA (reference sequence). The CDR3 has 17 amino acids.

CDR3: CASSESRAGEAFF. The DNA for the CDR3 is TGTGCCAGCAGTGAATCGCGGGCCGGGGAAGCTTTCTTT. The chain recombines TRBV6-1 with TRBJ1-1; no clear D. The germline V and J ends were trimmed by 2 bases and 8 bases, with 12 bases remaining between them. CDR3 length equals 13 residues. Germline V gene lookup returns CDR1 MNHNS and CDR2 SASEGT.

This clonotype came up a few times. The chain joins TRBV15 to TRBJ2-4, with 7 bases that match TRBD2. This CDR3 has 14 residues. Per the germline V gene, CDR1 is LNHNV and CDR2 is YYDKDF (reference sequence). Trimming removed 1 base from V and 3 bases from J; junction bases left unmatched: 0. The CDR3 spells CATSRGGGKNIQYF. The CDR3 region has the DNA TGTGCCACCAGCAGAGGGGGGGGCAAAAACATTCAGTACTTC.

The sample holds many counts of this clonotype. The chain combines TRBV25-1 with TRBJ1-2; a weak D match, TRBD1 (6 bases). The CDR3 runs 12 residues. Trimming cost V 6 bases and J 4 bases, with 9 bases left between them. CDR1 and CDR2 (germline): MGHDK, SYGVNS. DNA for the CDR3: TGTGCCAGCAGCCACAGGGTCTATGGCTACACCTTC. It is translated as CASSHRVYGYTF.

This clonotype was counted ten times or more. This chain connects TRBV7-2 to TRBJ2-1, with TRBD2 matching over 10 bases. The V gene's germline CDR1 is SGHTA and CDR2 FQGNSA. V shed 1 base and J 5 bases; nucleotides not matched to a gene: 8. The CDR3 consists of 17 residues. The CDR3 sequence is CASSLDGSSGGNNEQFF. CDR3 DNA: TGTGCCAGCAGCTTAGACGGGTCTAGCGGGGGAAACAATGAGCAGTTCTTC.

The sample holds many counts of this clonotype. This chain uses TRBV28 with TRBJ2-7; 7 bases map to TRBD1. The germline CDR1 and CDR2 sequences are MDHEN and SYDVKM. The CDR3 loop spans 14 amino acids. Trimming at V came to 6 bases and at J to 1 base, leaving 6 bases not matched to a gene. CDR3: CASSLGTASYEQYF. CDR3 bases: TGTGCCAGCAGCCTAGGGACAGCTTCCTACGAGCAGTACTTC.

This chain uses TRBV20-1 with TRBJ2-3; TRBD1 aligns across 8 bases. Germline V gene data show CDR1 as DFQATT and CDR2 as SNEGSKA (reference sequence). The CDR3 spans 14 residues. V lost 6 bases, J lost 5 bases, and 10 bases stayed unmatched. The CDR3 region has the DNA TGCAGTGCCCTCCGACAGGGGCCTCAAGATACGCAGTATTTT. It codes for CSALRQGPQDTQYF.

V gene TRBV5-5 combines with J gene TRBJ1-6, with D possibly TRBD1 on 6 matching bases. The CDR3 runs 15 residues. V shed 4 bases and J shed 7 bases, with 15 bases lying between them. CDR1 SGHKS and CDR2 YYEKEE come from the germline V gene (reference sequence). The CDR3 is CASSPTTGSNSPLHF. The CDR3 region has the DNA TGTGCCAGCAGCCCCACGACAGGATCGAATTCACCCCTCCACTTT.

Many counts were recorded for this clonotype. The gene calls are TRBV7-6 and TRBJ2-7; possible D gene TRBD2, 6 bases. There are 14 residues in the CDR3. Germline CDR1 is SGHVS and CDR2 is FNYEAQ. V was cut by 8 bases and J by 3 bases, with 17 bases left in between. CDR3 DNA: TGTGCCAGCGGCACGGGAGCTAGCGACTACGAGCAGTACTTC. Translating gives CASGTGASDYEQYF.

The V call is TRBV7-6, the J call TRBJ2-2; D may be TRBD1 (5 bases). The germline gives CDR1 SGHVS, CDR2 FNYEAQ. With 5 bases removed from V and 3 bases from J, the gap between germline ends came to 16 bases. The CDR3 contains 16 residues. CDR3: CASSLQGAGHTGELFF. In DNA, the CDR3 is TGTGCCAGCAGCCTACAAGGGGCAGGACACACCGGGGAGCTGTTTTTT.

The chain carries TRBV7-9 and TRBJ2-3; the D call may be TRBD1 or TRBD2 (6 bases each). This CDR3 is built from 19 residues. V was trimmed by 5 bases and J by 0 bases, leaving 24 bases between them. Germline assignment: CDR1 SEHNR and CDR2 FQNEAQ (reference sequence). CDR3 region: CASSAGRQGSSSSTDTQYF. DNA of the CDR3: TGTGCCAGCAGCGCGGGAAGGCAGGGGTCCTCCTCTAGCACAGATACGCAGTATTTT.

The chain combines TRBV7-6 with TRBJ2-5, with D maybe TRBD2 (6 bases). The CDR3 is made up of 15 amino acids. The ends were cut back, 1 base at V and 2 bases at J, with 11 bases in the middle. Germline values: CDR1 SGHVS, CDR2 FNYEAQ. The CDR3 DNA follows: TGTGCCAGCAGCTTAGTTACTAGCATTCAAGAGACCCAGTACTTC. Protein sequence: CASSLVTSIQETQYF.

This clonotype was observed at least ten times. This sequence joins TRBV28 and TRBJ2-3; 11 bases agree with TRBD2. Germline trimming cut 8 bases from V and 0 bases from J; bases unmatched to any gene: 10. CDR1 MDHEN and CDR2 SYDVKM come from the germline V gene. This CDR3 region has 17 residues. CDR3 nucleotides: TGTGCCAGCTCACCTGCTGGGACTAGCGGAAGCACAGATACGCAGTATTTT. This sequence encodes CASSPAGTSGSTDTQYF.